The TCR beta chain under discussion was sequenced for a study of blood T cell repertoires in COVID-19 (dated by TCRdb to the early 2020s). About the study as a whole: Collaborator samples came from the United States, Italy and Spain and covered acute and convalescent phases of COVID-19. The prospective study material was composed of cDNA or gDNA derived from T cells, B-cell-depleted T cells, or PBMCs. Subjects who had been exposed to COVID-19, were actively infected with it, or had recovered from it provided the deeply sampled blood TCRbeta repertoires that made up the dataset. A freely available public database, intended as a resource for researchers studying the immune response to SARS-CoV-2, is where the repertoires were released. Samples were obtained from the ongoing ImmuneRACE study (first 160 participants) and from 1,254 subjects provided by 6 global collaborators. A de-identified subject ID, COVID-19 status, age in years and sex were almost always included in the sample metadata. Where available, HLA class I and class II types were taken from metadata supplied by the sample provider and were not determined by assay-based typing.

Study-level results and caveats: The quantity of clinical and demographic metadata differed by source and by participant and was supplied without curation.

Another Seattle source contributed samples from volunteer blood donors who had recovered from COVID-19. Whole blood was collected in K2EDTA tubes by collaborating institutions according to the institutions' own protocols. For TCRbeta analysis, collaborator samples were shipped as frozen whole blood, as isolated PBMCs, or as DNA extracted from either sample type. As concerns this clone: Its cognate antigen has yet to be identified. The record has no base qualities; no much larger clone is one base away.

TCRbeta CDR3 regions were amplified from genomic DNA using the immunoSEQ Assay, a bias-controlled multiplex PCR. The study's processing was this. Within the assay, amplification of reference gene primers was used to estimate how many nucleated cells each sample contained. To quantify the absolute abundance of each unique TCRbeta CDR3 rearrangement, sequence reads were collapsed and filtered. Productive Simpson clonality was computed per sample as the square root of Simpson's diversity index over productive rearrangements. Sourced from immuneACCESS, this table was stored by TCRdb with only in-frame sequences that have V and J called. A share of the clones is absent; for the studies checked, an unresolved V gene accounts for under half, and the remainder has no known explanation. The V and J calls and clone size come from that table; D and trimming were worked out from the DNA. The sample data list around 150,000 clones, and 78% of these were observed just once. The ten largest clones capture approximately 9.9% of the sample.

The TCR was taken from a man aged 55 to 70 who had recovered from COVID-19. Material for sequencing was peripheral blood.

The CDR3 reads CASSQERLAGLFNEQFF. Read as DNA, the sequence is TGCGCCAGCAGCCAAGAGAGACTAGCGGGACTCTTCAATGAGCAGTTCTTC. The V and J segments used are TRBV4-3 and TRBJ2-1, and TRBD2 aligns with 11 junction nucleotides. V has 0 bases trimmed and J has 6 bases trimmed; junction bases matching no gene number 7. CDR1 and CDR2 were assigned from the germline V gene as LGHNA and YSLEER. The cysteine opens and the phenylalanine closes a CDR3 of 17 amino acids. Only CDR3 DNA is held: 51 bases, read in frame from base 1.